The rows below give T cell receptor beta chains drawn from one sample of a study of cytomegalovirus exposure and HLA in healthy donors. The data were produced by immunoSEQ multiplex PCR, yet TCRdb's version contains in-frame clones alone and is incomplete. The sample includes about 110,000 clones, roughly 80% of them seen just once. The sample was PBMCs. The receptors were gathered from a man aged 30 to 39 in good health and CMV-seronegative. Both conserved end residues are part of each CDR3. The D gene is left open where the match is weak. The size of a clone is reported for some rows only, either as once, few or many, or as a class for expanded clones.

>.|TRBV6-5|.|TRBJ2-5
CASSYTLAIETQYF
TGTGCCAGCAGTTACACGCTAGCGATTGAGACCCAGTACTTC
>.|TRBV29-1|.|TRBJ2-7
CSVRLQGGAYEQYF
TGCAGCGTCCGCCTGCAGGGGGGAGCCTACGAGCAGTACTTC
>TRBD1|TRBV6-5|.|TRBJ2-7
CASSLTGAAYEQYF
TGTGCCAGCAGCTTGACAGGGGCTGCCTACGAGCAGTACTTC
>.|TRBV7-9|.|TRBJ1-4
CASSSPVYEKLFF
TGTGCCAGCAGCTCGCCGGTATATGAAAAACTGTTTTTT
>.|TRBV29-1|.|TRBJ1-4
CSVEGGGHDEKLFF
TGCAGCGTTGAAGGGGGAGGCCATGATGAAAAACTGTTTTTT
>TRBD2|TRBV20-1|.|TRBJ2-1
CSASGTEQFF
TGCAGTGCAAGCGGGACGGAGCAGTTCTTC
>TRBD2|TRBV5-8|.|TRBJ2-1
CASSPGLAEQFF
TGTGCCAGCAGCCCGGGACTAGCGGAGCAGTTCTTC
>.|TRBV5-1|.|TRBJ2-1
CASSQALRGSYNEQFF
TGCGCCAGCAGCCAGGCGTTGCGGGGCTCCTACAATGAGCAGTTCTTC
>TRBD2|TRBV9|.|TRBJ2-3
CASSGTSGTDTQYF
TGTGCCAGCAGCGGGACTAGCGGCACAGATACGCAGTATTTT
>TRBD1|TRBV23-1|.|TRBJ1-5
CASSLSDRGNQPQHF
TGCGCCAGCAGTCTTTCGGACAGGGGCAATCAGCCCCAGCATTTT
>TRBD1|TRBV5-1|few|TRBJ1-1
CASSPWDSNTEAFF
TGCGCCAGCAGCCCATGGGACAGCAACACTGAAGCTTTCTTT
>TRBD2|TRBV6-1|.|TRBJ2-7
CASSIGGAYEQYF
TGTGCCAGCAGCATTGGGGGGGCCTACGAGCAGTACTTC
>.|TRBV9|once|TRBJ1-4
CASSVVSGVNEKLFF
TGTGCCAGCAGCGTAGTTTCAGGGGTAAATGAAAAACTGTTTTTT
>.|TRBV27|.|TRBJ2-5
CASSFSPPQETQYF
TGTGCCAGCAGTTTTAGTCCCCCCCAAGAGACCCAGTACTTC
>.|TRBV29-1|.|TRBJ2-1
CSVPVGSYNEQFF
TGCAGCGTTCCGGTCGGCTCCTACAATGAGCAGTTCTTC
>.|TRBV28|.|TRBJ2-7
CASSSTGTYEQYF
TGTGCCAGCAGTTCAACAGGGACCTACGAGCAGTACTTC
>.|TRBV6-5|.|TRBJ1-2
CASRTDSQVDGYTF
TGTGCCAGCCGAACCGATTCACAGGTGGATGGCTACACCTTC
>.|TRBV7-9|.|TRBJ1-4
CASSPWGVTNEKLFF
TGTGCCAGCAGCCCCTGGGGGGTAACTAATGAAAAACTGTTTTTT
>.|TRBV6-1|.|TRBJ2-7
CASSRTLYEQYF
TGTGCCAGCAGTCGCACGCTCTACGAGCAGTACTTC
>.|TRBV15|.|TRBJ1-5
CATSGTLNQPQHF
TGTGCCACCAGCGGGACACTCAATCAGCCCCAGCATTTT
>.|TRBV27|.|TRBJ2-3
CASSSVRGPDTQYF
TGTGCCAGCAGTTCGGTCAGGGGCCCAGATACGCAGTATTTT
>.|TRBV5-1|.|TRBJ1-3
CASSLTTGHSGNTIYF
TGCGCCAGCAGCCTGACAACAGGGCACTCTGGAAACACCATATATTTT